This record concerns one T cell receptor beta chain sequence. Authors' data handling: Researchers report that nucleated cell counts were estimated from reference gene primer amplification. Profiled with immunoSEQ multiplex PCR; TCRdb holds only in-frame clones, not every one. From that table come the V and J calls and clone size; the DNA was used to work out D and trimming. The sample lists around 100,000 clones, 87% occurring once. This record belongs to a study of blood T cell repertoires in COVID-19. Germline V gene sequence: CDR1 SGHNT, CDR2 YYREEE (reference sequence). V shed 5 bases, J shed 1 base, and the junction held 1 base outside the gene matches. The CDR3 is 14 residues long.

This TCR derives from a man under 40 in a cohort sampled during active COVID-19. J is TRBJ2-2 and V is TRBV5-4; 8 positions agree with TRBD2. What was sequenced was peripheral blood. The CDR3 sequence is CASSRGGNTGELFF. In nucleotides, the CDR3 is TGTGCCAGCAGTCGGGGGGGGAACACCGGGGAGCTGTTTTTT.